The TCR beta chain under discussion was sequenced for a study of cytomegalovirus exposure and HLA in healthy donors. Study conclusions and caveats: TCR sequences were mostly rare, though some public TCRs occurred in many donors. A later analysis appeared to link common viral pathogens to several of the most significant clusters.

PCR involved 60 Vbeta and 13 Jbeta primers. Produced via immunoSEQ multiplex PCR; TCRdb's table is partial and in-frame only. The sample includes around 110,000 clones, around three quarters of them seen just once. This clone was seen only a few times. As yet, its antigen is unknown. Sequencing input: PBMCs. This TCR came from a male donor in good health and CMV-seronegative.

The CDR3 nucleotides read TGTGCCAGCAGCTTAAGATCCAGGGGAGACGGGGAGCTGTTTTTT. It yields the protein CASSLRSRGDGELFF. J is TRBJ2-2 and V is TRBV11-3; tentatively, D is TRBD1 (6 bases). The V gene lost 2 bases and the J gene lost 7 bases, with 14 bases spanning the gap. The CDR3 length is 15 residues. Germline V lookup: CDR1 SGHNT, CDR2 YENEEA.